The clone carrying this T cell receptor beta chain was seen more than once but under ten times. Antigen: not known. The data were obtained in a study of T cell repertoires in cytomegalovirus infection. Germline V gene data show CDR1 as SNHLY and CDR2 as FYNNEI. This CDR3 comprises 16 residues. Trimming took 5 bases from V and 2 from J, leaving 16 bases between them. TCRdb redid the calling of the reads with MiXCR, one entry per CDR3 protein. The sample includes around 340,000 distinct CDR3 sequences, about 27% of them seen just once. This chain connects TRBV2 to TRBJ1-5; maybe TRBD1 (5 bases). The input for sequencing was cultured PBMCs, taken from culture after CMV antigen stimulation. The origin of this receptor is a human donor in good health (CMV status not recorded). Some clones in this sample may be carry-over from other donors' samples. This CDR3 is CASSRDGPGGNQPQHF. CDR3 DNA sequence: TGTGCCAGCAGTAGAGACGGACCGGGGGGCAATCAGCCCCAGCATTTT.